A single sample is the source of the 18 T cell receptor beta chains below, sequenced in a study of metastatic and nonmetastatic thyroid tumors. Each patient went into thyroid surgery without having received any treatment. Through MiXCR, TCRdb re-clonotyped the PCR reads. The repertoire holds about 82,000 clones, around 12% seen once, with over 7% in the top ten. Sequenced sample: tumor tissue. The receptors were sampled from a female donor with papillary thyroid cancer or a benign thyroid nodule (not recorded which). Some clones in this sample may be carry-over from other donors' samples.

This clone showed up many times. The rearrangement uses TRBV2 and TRBJ2-2; possible D gene TRBD1, 6 bases. The germline V gene has CDR1 SNHLY and CDR2 FYNNEI. The length of the CDR3 is 14 residues. Trimming took 10 bases from V and 1 from J, leaving 13 bases between them. Here the CDR3 reads CAKKGQMNTGELFF. CDR3 coding DNA: TGTGCCAAAAAAGGACAGATGAACACCGGGGAGCTGTTTTTT. Complete variable domain (other parts from reference TRBV2 and TRBJ2-2): EPEVTQTPSHQVTQMGQEVILRCVPISNHLYFYWYRQILGQKVEFLVSFYNNEISEKSEIFDDQFSVERPDGSNFTLKIRSTKLEDSAMYFCAKKGQMNTGELFFGEGSRLTVL.

At least ten counts were recorded for this clone. The rearrangement uses TRBV20-1 and TRBJ2-7, with TRBD2 matching 7 bases. CDR1 and CDR2 from the germline V gene are DFQATT and SNEGSKA (reference sequence). CDR3 length: 16 residues. V lost 6 bases, J lost 4 bases, and 18 bases stayed unmatched. This CDR3 is CSARTPNLADSYEQYF. In nucleotides, the CDR3 is TGCAGTGCCCGAACCCCCAATCTAGCGGATTCATACGAGCAGTACTTC.

This clone came up many times. V usage is TRBV12-3 or TRBV12-4 and J usage is TRBJ2-5; 7 positions agree with TRBD2. The CDR3 runs 13 residues. The junction had 7 bases not matched to a gene; V was cut back by 0 bases and J by 12 bases. The CDR3 loop reads CASSLALGGREYF. The CDR3 DNA follows: TGTGCCAGCAGTTTAGCACTCGGCGGGAGAGAGTACTTC.

This clone was counted at least ten times. No DNA is shown, since the ends of the CDR3 on it are uncertain; the CDR3 is the one TCRdb lists. V and J are TRBV11-3 and TRBJ1-6; TRBD1, the table's D call, was not compared with the DNA. The length of the CDR3 is 15 amino acids, counting both ends. Germline V CDR1 and CDR2: SGHNT, YENEEA. The CDR3 region is CASSFGPGNNSPLHF.

This clone was seen a handful of times. This may be a read error, as it is one base from a much larger clone. This chain links TRBV28 with TRBJ2-2, with 12 bases identical to TRBD1. Germline lookup yields CDR1 MDHEN and CDR2 SYDVKM. The CDR3 runs to 17 residues. J gave up 6 bases and V 10 bases, and 15 bases lay outside the gene matches. CDR3 DNA sequence: TGTGCCAACAGCCGAGGGACAGGGGGCGACTTTTCCGGGGAGCTGTTTTTT. Translated, it gives CANSRGTGGDFSGELFF. The variable domain in full, with the rest retrieved from reference TRBV28 and TRBJ2-2, is DVKVTQSSRYLVKRTGEKVFLECVQDMDHENMFWYRQDPGLGLRLIYFSYDVKMKEKGDIPEGYSVSREKKERFSLILESASTNQTSMYLCANSRGTGGDFSGELFFGEGSRLTVL.

This clone was picked up a small number of times. This chain uses TRBV11-2 with TRBJ2-1; 13 bases fit TRBD2. CDR1 SGHAT and CDR2 FQNNGV come from the germline V gene. The CDR3 covers 15 residues. V lost 8 bases to trimming and J lost 7 bases; unmatched junction nucleotides: 8. The CDR3 spells CASRQMTSGRNEQFF. Written as DNA, the CDR3 is TGTGCCAGCCGCCAAATGACTAGCGGGAGGAATGAGCAGTTCTTC.

Regarding this clone: This may come from a read error, since a much larger clone is one base off. Other DNA sequences in this sample translate to the same CDR3. The chain joins TRBV7-2 to TRBJ2-5, with 9 bases aligning to TRBD1. This CDR3 is 14 amino acids long. CDR1 is SGHTA and CDR2 is FQGNSA in the germline V gene. The V segment lost 5 bases and the J segment 5 bases; nucleotides outside the gene matches: 6. In nucleotides, the CDR3 is TGTGCCAGCAGCCCGACAGGGGGAGGCGAGACCCAGTACTTC. It specifies CASSPTGGGETQYF. Variable domain in full (rest from reference TRBV7-2 and TRBJ2-5): GAGVSQSPSNKVTEKGKDVELRCDPISGHTALYWYRQSLGQGLEFLIYFQGNSAPDKSGLPSDRFSAERTGGSVSTLTIQRTQQEDSAVYLCASSPTGGGETQYFGPGTRLLVL.

This clone came up a few times. This clone may be a read error of a much larger clone one base away. This chain links TRBV2 with TRBJ2-3; D possibly corresponds to TRBD2 (5 bases). The CDR3 spans 13 residues. Germline CDR1 SNHLY, CDR2 FYNNEI. With 8 bases removed from V and 6 bases from J, the gap between germline ends came to 15 bases. In DNA, the CDR3 is TGTGCCAGCTCTCTGAGACCGGGGGATACGCAGTATTTT. Protein sequence: CASSLRPGDTQYF.

This clone was observed at least ten times. The chain carries TRBV28 and TRBJ1-3; D remains ambiguous. There are 15 residues in the CDR3. Germline lookup yields CDR1 MDHEN and CDR2 SYDVKM. Trimming shortened V by 3 bases and J by 0 bases, and 9 bases separated the two germline ends. This CDR3 is CASSFHGLSGNTIYF. As DNA, the CDR3 is TGTGCCAGCAGTTTCCACGGACTCTCTGGAAACACCATATATTTT.

This clone was counted only a few times. It may be a read error: a sequence one base away is much more abundant. V is TRBV6-1 and J is TRBJ1-1; maybe TRBD1 (5 bases). Germline V gene lookup returns CDR1 MNHNS and CDR2 SASEGT. V lost 7 bases and J lost 7, with 16 bases in between. The CDR3 totals 13 residues. The CDR3 protein is CASIPPGRSEAFF. The CDR3 DNA reads TGTGCCAGCATCCCCCCGGGACGGAGTGAAGCTTTCTTT.

In this sample, this clone turned up a few times. This could be a read error, since a much larger clone is one nucleotide away. The V call is TRBV20-1, the J call TRBJ2-1, with D possibly being TRBD2 (5 bases). Germline-derived CDR1 and CDR2 are DFQATT and SNEGSKA (reference sequence). V shed 1 base and J shed 8 bases, with 24 bases lying between them. This CDR3 contains 17 residues. The DNA of the CDR3 is TGCAGTGCTAGAGGGGGTAGCGTGCCCTCTCCCGAGGATGAGCAGTTCTTC. This sequence encodes CSARGGSVPSPEDEQFF.

As for this clone: Possible read error: a much larger clone is one base away. The same CDR3 arises from other DNA sequences in this sample as well. The chain combines TRBV2 with TRBJ2-2; D perhaps matches TRBD2 (5 bases). The germline V gene has CDR1 SNHLY and CDR2 FYNNEI. Trimming pared 3 bases from V and 0 bases from J, leaving 11 bases between. The CDR3 sequence is 16 residues long. The CDR3, as DNA: TGTGCCAGCAGTGACGGGGATGGCACGAACACCGGGGAGCTGTTTTTT. Its translation: CASSDGDGTNTGELFF.

About this clone: This could be a read error, since a much larger clone is one nucleotide away. This sample also contains other DNA sequences that code for the same CDR3. The chain recombines TRBV19 with TRBJ1-5, with unresolved D. The CDR3 is 12 amino acids. CDR1 LNHDA and CDR2 SQIVND come from the germline V gene (reference sequence). The CDR3 DNA reads as TGCGCCAGTAGTATAGAAAATCAGCCCCAGCATTTT. Encoded protein: CASSIENQPQHF. Based on the CDR3 plus reference TRBV19 and TRBJ1-5, the full variable domain is DGGITQSPKYLFRKEGQNVTLSCEQNLNHDAMYWYRQDPGQGLRLIYYSQIVNDFQKGDIAEGYSVSREKKESFPLTVTSAQKNPTAFYLCASSIENQPQHFGDGTRLSIL.

A few counts support this clone. The V call is TRBV6-1, the J call TRBJ1-1; D perhaps matches TRBD1 (5 bases). Between the trimmed V and J ends, which lost 2 bases and 3 bases, there was a span of 10 bases. Germline V gene data show CDR1 as MNHNS and CDR2 as SASEGT. CDR3 length: 14 residues. The CDR3 DNA sequence: TGTGCCAGCAGTGAACAGGGATGGTACACTGAAGCTTTCTTT. Encoded protein: CASSEQGWYTEAFF.

This clone was seen a few times. The chain is built from TRBV29-1 and TRBJ2-1; TRBD2 might be the D (5 bases). V was shortened by 4 bases and J by 3 bases, with 10 bases between the two germline ends. This CDR3 spans 13 amino acids. Germline values: CDR1 SQVTM, CDR2 ANQGSEA. The CDR3, as DNA: TGCAGCGTTGGAGGGTCTCGCTACAATGAGCAGTTCTTC. It encodes CSVGGSRYNEQFF.

Comment on this clone: A much more abundant neighbour one base away suggests this may be a read error. J is TRBJ1-2 and V is TRBV20-1, with D possibly matching TRBD1 (6 bases). The V gene lost 1 base and the J gene lost 4 bases, with 13 bases spanning the gap. Germline CDR1 DFQATT, CDR2 SNEGSKA (reference sequence). The CDR3 has 14 residues. The CDR3 nucleotides read TGCAGTGCTAGAGTAGGCGACAGGTGCTATGGCTACACCTTC. The encoded protein is CSARVGDRCYGYTF.

This clone was seen repeatedly, ten times or more. The rearrangement uses TRBV28 and TRBJ1-6, with D unclear. V was pared by 7 bases and J by 3 bases, with 10 bases between. The germline V gene encodes CDR1 MDHEN and CDR2 SYDVKM. The CDR3 is 14 amino acids. CDR3 protein: CASTPGLYNSPLHF. The CDR3, as DNA: TGTGCCAGCACCCCGGGTCTCTATAATTCACCCCTCCACTTT.

To note about this clone: One base away lies a much larger clone, so this may be a sequencing read error. The chain combines TRBV15 with TRBJ2-5; 8 bases are shared with TRBD2. Trimming at V came to 5 bases and at J to 5 bases, leaving 10 bases not matched to a gene. Germline V gene lookup returns CDR1 LNHNV and CDR2 YYDKDF (reference sequence). This CDR3 comprises 15 residues. The CDR3 is CATSVHAGGGETQYF. The CDR3 region has the DNA TGTGCCACCAGCGTTCACGCGGGAGGAGGGGAGACCCAGTACTTC.